This T cell receptor beta chain derives from a study of Ad26.COV2.S vaccination and SARS-CoV-2 variants. This clone occurred once. The method was immunoSEQ multiplex PCR; TCRdb's version includes in-frame clones alone and lacks a portion of them. This sample has about 440,000 clones, with less than 95% found just once. Germline CDR1 MDHEN, CDR2 SYDVKM. V was shortened by 4 bases and J by 7 bases, with 16 bases between the two germline ends. The CDR3 consists of 14 residues. The treatment here: roughly 20 received Ad26.COV2.S at low or high dose, single or two shots; roughly five received placebo; per-sample allocation not given. Each sample was drawn 63 days after the first injection (of vaccine or placebo).

The gene calls are TRBV28 and TRBJ1-1; tentative D call: TRBD1 (6 bases). Sample: peripheral blood, taken in a trial of Ad26.COV2.S vaccine versus placebo. This receptor was taken from a person between 18 and 60 years old who received the Ad26.COV2.S COVID-19 vaccine or a placebo. The CDR3 DNA sequence: TGTGCCAGCAGTTCTACGGTCCGGGACAATGAAGCTTTCTTT. It encodes CASSSTVRDNEAFF.